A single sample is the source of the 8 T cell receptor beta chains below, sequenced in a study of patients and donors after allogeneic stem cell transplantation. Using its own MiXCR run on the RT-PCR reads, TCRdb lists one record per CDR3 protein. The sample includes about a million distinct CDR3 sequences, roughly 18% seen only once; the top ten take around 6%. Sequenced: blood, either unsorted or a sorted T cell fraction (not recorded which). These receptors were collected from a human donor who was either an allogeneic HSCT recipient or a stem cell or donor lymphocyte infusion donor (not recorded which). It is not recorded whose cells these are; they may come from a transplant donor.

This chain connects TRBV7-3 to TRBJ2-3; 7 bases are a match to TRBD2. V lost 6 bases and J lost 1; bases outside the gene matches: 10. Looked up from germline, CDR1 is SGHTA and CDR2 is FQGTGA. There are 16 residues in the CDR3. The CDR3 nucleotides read TGTGCCAGCAGGGACGGGAGGTCACGGGGCACAGATACGCAGTATTTT. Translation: CASRDGRSRGTDTQYF.

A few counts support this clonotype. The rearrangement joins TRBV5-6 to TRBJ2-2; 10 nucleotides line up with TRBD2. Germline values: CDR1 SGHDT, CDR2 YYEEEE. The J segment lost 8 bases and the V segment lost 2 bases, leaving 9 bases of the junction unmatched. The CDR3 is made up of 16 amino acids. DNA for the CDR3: TGTGCCAGCAGCTTACTCCGAGCGGGAGGGAATGGGGAGCTGTTTTTT. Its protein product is CASSLLRAGGNGELFF. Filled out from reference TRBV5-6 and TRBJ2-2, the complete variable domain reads DAGVTQSPTHLIKTRGQQVTLRCSPKSGHDTVSWYQQALGQGPQFIFQYYEEEERQRGNFPDRFSGHQFPNYSSELNVNALLLGDSALYLCASSLLRAGGNGELFFGEGSRLTVL.

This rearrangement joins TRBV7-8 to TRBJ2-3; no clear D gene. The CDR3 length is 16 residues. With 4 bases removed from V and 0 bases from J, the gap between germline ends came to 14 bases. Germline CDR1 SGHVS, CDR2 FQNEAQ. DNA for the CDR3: TGTGCCAGCAGCTCGGAAGTGGGCAGGAGCACAGATACGCAGTATTTT. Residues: CASSSEVGRSTDTQYF.

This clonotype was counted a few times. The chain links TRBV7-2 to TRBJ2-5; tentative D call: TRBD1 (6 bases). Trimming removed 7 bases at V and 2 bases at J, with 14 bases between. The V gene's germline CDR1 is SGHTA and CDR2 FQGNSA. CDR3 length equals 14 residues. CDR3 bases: TGTGCCAGCATCCCAGGGGATTATCAAGAGACCCAGTACTTC. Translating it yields CASIPGDYQETQYF.

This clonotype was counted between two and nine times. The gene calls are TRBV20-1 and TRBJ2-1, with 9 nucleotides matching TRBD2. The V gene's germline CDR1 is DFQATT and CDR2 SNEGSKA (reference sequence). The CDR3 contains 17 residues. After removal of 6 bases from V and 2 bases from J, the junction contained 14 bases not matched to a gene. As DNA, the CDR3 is TGCAGTGCCCCGGACGCGGGGGGGCCGTCAGCCTACAATGAGCAGTTCTTC. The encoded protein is CSAPDAGGPSAYNEQFF.

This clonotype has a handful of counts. CDR3 DNA: TGTGCCAGCAGCCACGATAGAGATAGATCGAACACCGGGGAGCTGTTTTTT. This gives the protein CASSHDRDRSNTGELFF. The chain combines TRBV7-8 with TRBJ2-2; D gene ambiguous. Germline CDR1 reads SGHVS; CDR2 reads FQNEAQ. The CDR3 has 17 amino acids. V was cut by 5 bases and J by 0 bases, with 16 bases left in between.

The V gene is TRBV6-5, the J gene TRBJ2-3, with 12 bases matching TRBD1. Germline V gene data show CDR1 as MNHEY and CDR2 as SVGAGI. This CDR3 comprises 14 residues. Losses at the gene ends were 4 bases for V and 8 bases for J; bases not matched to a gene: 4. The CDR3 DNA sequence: TGTGCCAGCAGTTCGGGACAGGGGGCTGCTACGCAGTATTTT. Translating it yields CASSSGQGAATQYF.

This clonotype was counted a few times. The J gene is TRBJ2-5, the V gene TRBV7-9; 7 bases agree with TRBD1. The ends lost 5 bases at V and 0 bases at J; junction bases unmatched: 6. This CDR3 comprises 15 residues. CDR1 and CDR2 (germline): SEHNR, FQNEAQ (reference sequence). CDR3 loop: CASSPPDRDQETQYF. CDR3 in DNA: TGTGCCAGCAGCCCTCCTGACAGGGACCAAGAGACCCAGTACTTC.